The 12 T cell receptor beta chains listed next were all sequenced from one sample in a study of cytomegalovirus exposure and HLA in healthy donors. 60 Vbeta and 13 Jbeta primers were used in PCR. TCRdb's copy holds only in-frame clones and misses some; the assay was immunoSEQ multiplex PCR. The table lists about 230,000 clones, about 84% of them singletons, with about 1.2% in the top ten. Source material: PBMCs. Receptor source: a human donor in good health.

This clone was found once. The genes are TRBV27 and TRBJ2-3, with D possibly TRBD1 on 6 matching bases. Per the germline V gene, CDR1 is MNHEY and CDR2 is SMNVEV (reference sequence). Deletions cut 6 bases from V and 2 bases from J, with 15 bases between. The CDR3 totals 15 residues. In nucleotides, the CDR3 is TGTGCCAGCAGGATCTCTCAGGGGACCACAGATACGCAGTATTTT. Its protein is CASRISQGTTDTQYF.

J is TRBJ2-7 and V is TRBV5-4, with TRBD1 as a possible D gene (6 bases). The germline V and J ends were trimmed by 0 bases and 3 bases, with 10 bases remaining between them. In germline, CDR1 is SGHNT, CDR2 YYREEE (reference sequence). The CDR3 length is 14 residues. CDR3 bases: TGTGCCAGCAGCTTGGTGGGACACTACTACGAGCAGTACTTC. Its translation is CASSLVGHYYEQYF.

This clone was seen a handful of times. The chain carries TRBV19 and TRBJ1-1, with D possibly TRBD1 on 5 matching bases. Trimming removed 9 bases from V and 1 base from J, with 6 bases in between. The germline V gene has CDR1 LNHDA and CDR2 SQIVND (reference sequence). This CDR3 comprises 11 residues. The CDR3 loop is CASTGNTEAFF. The CDR3 coding sequence is TGTGCCAGCACAGGGAACACTGAAGCTTTCTTT.

This chain uses TRBV6-1 with TRBJ1-5; 7 positions agree with TRBD1. This CDR3 spans 17 amino acids. Germline V gene data show CDR1 as MNHNS and CDR2 as SASEGT. Trimming removed 1 base from V and 1 base from J; junction bases left unmatched: 7. CDR3: CASSEVGGRASNQPQHF. CDR3 coding DNA: TGTGCCAGCAGTGAAGTAGGGGGCAGAGCGAGCAATCAGCCCCAGCATTTT.

This clone was detected a few times. The chain has TRBV27 and TRBJ2-7; D might be TRBD1 (7 bases). This CDR3 has 15 amino acids. V gave up 1 base and J gave up 4 bases, with 14 bases separating them. From germline, CDR1 is MNHEY and CDR2 SMNVEV (reference sequence). As DNA, the CDR3 is TGTGCCAGCAGTTTATTCCAGGGGGGAATATACGAGCAGTACTTC. Translation: CASSLFQGGIYEQYF.

The chain is built from TRBV4-3 and TRBJ1-5; 7 nucleotides match TRBD1. V shed 0 bases and J 3 bases; nucleotides not matched to a gene: 5. CDR3 length equals 16 residues. Germline V gene data show CDR1 as LGHNA and CDR2 as YSLEER. CDR3 bases: TGCGCCAGCAGCCAAGAAGCAGGGGGAGTCAATCAGCCCCAGCATTTT. Its translation: CASSQEAGGVNQPQHF.

This chain connects TRBV10-1 to TRBJ1-2, with unresolved D. The CDR3 sequence is 13 residues long. Trimming took off 5 bases at V and 5 bases at J, with 12 bases between the two ends. Germline V gives CDR1 WNHNN, CDR2 SYGVQD (reference sequence). CDR3: CASSLTPWYGYTF. Written as DNA, the CDR3 is TGCGCCAGCAGTCTGACACCTTGGTATGGCTACACCTTC.

This chain links TRBV28 with TRBJ2-1, with unresolved D. V lost 6 bases and J lost 7, with 7 bases in between. The CDR3 has 11 residues. Germline V lookup: CDR1 MDHEN, CDR2 SYDVKM. The CDR3 here is CASRGRNEQFF. CDR3 sequence (DNA): TGTGCCAGCAGGGGCCGGAATGAGCAGTTCTTC.

The gene calls are TRBV18 and TRBJ1-4, with TRBD1 as a possible D gene (6 bases). V gave up 4 bases and J gave up 4 bases, with 10 bases separating them. CDR3 length: 14 residues. Germline V gene sequence: CDR1 KGHSH, CDR2 LQKENI. This CDR3 reads CASSQRDINEKLFF. The DNA for the CDR3 is TGTGCCAGCTCACAACGGGACATTAATGAAAAACTGTTTTTT.

The V and J genes are TRBV19 and TRBJ2-3; 9 nucleotides line up with TRBD2. Per germline, CDR1 LNHDA and CDR2 SQIVND (reference sequence). The junction had 3 bases not matched to a gene; V was cut back by 3 bases and J by 2 bases. CDR3 size: 15 residues. The CDR3 nucleotides are TGTGCCAGTAGTATCTGGACTAGCGACACAGATACGCAGTATTTT. Translation gives CASSIWTSDTDTQYF. Filled out from reference TRBV19 and TRBJ2-3, the complete variable domain reads DGGITQSPKYLFRKEGQNVTLSCEQNLNHDAMYWYRQDPGQGLRLIYYSQIVNDFQKGDIAEGYSVSREKKESFPLTVTSAQKNPTAFYLCASSIWTSDTDTQYFGPGTRLTVL.

The chain employs TRBV19 and TRBJ2-1, with TRBD2 identical over 7 bases. The CDR3 runs 14 residues. Germline loops: CDR1 LNHDA, CDR2 SQIVND (reference sequence). Here the CDR3 DNA reads TGTGCTTGCAGAATGGCGGGAGCTCGTAATGAGCAGTTCTTC. As protein: CACRMAGARNEQFF.

V gene TRBV9 combines with J gene TRBJ2-2; TRBD1 agrees at 8 bases. The V gene end was trimmed by 3 bases and the J gene end by 3 bases; junction bases not matched to a gene: 10. This CDR3 is 17 amino acids long. Germline assignment: CDR1 SGDLS and CDR2 YYNGEE. CDR3 loop: CASSDGGQGPYTGELFF. The CDR3 nucleotides read TGTGCCAGCAGCGACGGAGGACAGGGCCCCTACACCGGGGAGCTGTTTTTT. The whole variable domain, filled in from reference TRBV9 and TRBJ2-2, reads DSGVTQTPKHLITATGQRVTLRCSPRSGDLSVYWYQQSLDQGLQFLIQYYNGEERAKGNILERFSAQQFPDLHSELNLSSLELGDSALYFCASSDGGQGPYTGELFFGEGSRLTVL.